Below, one T cell receptor (beta chain) is given with its context. Its antigen is not known. In TCRdb, the RT-PCR reads were re-called with MiXCR into one record per CDR3 protein. The data show around 20,000 distinct CDR3 sequences, about two thirds seen once. The data are from a study of yellow fever vaccine responses in identical twins. Study-wide results and limits: Reportedly, twins showed a vaccine T cell response that looked partly convergent and partly personalized.

V gave up 4 bases and J gave up 4 bases, with 13 bases separating them. This CDR3 spans 14 amino acids. Germline V gene data show CDR1 as MGHRA and CDR2 as YSYEKL. V usage is TRBV4-1 and J usage is TRBJ1-1; D perhaps matches TRBD1 (5 bases). The sequences come from T cells from blood (PBMCs), unsorted or a sorted subset (not recorded which), collected before or after yellow fever vaccination (not recorded which). The TCR sequence derives from a woman in her late teens or twenties who received the yellow fever vaccine. Written as DNA, the CDR3 is TGCGCCAGCAGCCCCCTGGCAGGGACCACTGAAGCTTTCTTT. The encoded protein is CASSPLAGTTEAFF.